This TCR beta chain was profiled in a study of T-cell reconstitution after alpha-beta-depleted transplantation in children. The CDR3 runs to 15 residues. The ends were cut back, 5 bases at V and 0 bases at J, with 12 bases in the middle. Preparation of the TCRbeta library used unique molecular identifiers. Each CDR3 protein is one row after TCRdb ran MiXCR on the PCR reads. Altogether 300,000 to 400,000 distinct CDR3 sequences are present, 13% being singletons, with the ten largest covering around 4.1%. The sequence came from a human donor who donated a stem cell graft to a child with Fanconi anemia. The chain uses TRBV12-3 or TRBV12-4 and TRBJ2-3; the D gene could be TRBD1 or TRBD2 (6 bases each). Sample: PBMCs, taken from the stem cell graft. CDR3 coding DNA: TGTGCCAGCAGTGCGGGGCAGGGGAGCACAGATACGCAGTATTTT. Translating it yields CASSAGQGSTDTQYF.